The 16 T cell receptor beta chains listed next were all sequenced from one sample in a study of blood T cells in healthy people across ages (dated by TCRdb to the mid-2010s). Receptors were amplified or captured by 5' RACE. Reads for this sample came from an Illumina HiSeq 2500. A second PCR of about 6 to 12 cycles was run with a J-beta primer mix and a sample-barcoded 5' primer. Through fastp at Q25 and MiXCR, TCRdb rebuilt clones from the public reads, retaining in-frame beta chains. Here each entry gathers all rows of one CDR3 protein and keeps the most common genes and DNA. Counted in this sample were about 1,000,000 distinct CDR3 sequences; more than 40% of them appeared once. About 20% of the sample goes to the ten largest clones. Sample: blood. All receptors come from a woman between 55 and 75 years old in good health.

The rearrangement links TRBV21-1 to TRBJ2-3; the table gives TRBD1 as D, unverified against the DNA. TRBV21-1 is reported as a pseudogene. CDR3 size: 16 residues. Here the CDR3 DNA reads TGTGCCAGCAGCAAAGTATCGACAGCTTTCACAGATACGCAGTATTTT. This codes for CASSKVSTAFTDTQYF.

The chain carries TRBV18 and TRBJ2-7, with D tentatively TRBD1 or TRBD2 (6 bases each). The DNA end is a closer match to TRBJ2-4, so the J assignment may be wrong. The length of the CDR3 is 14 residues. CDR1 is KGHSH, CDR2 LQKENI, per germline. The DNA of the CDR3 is TGTGCCAGCAGTTACGGGGGCGCGTTCGCCATTCAGTACTTC. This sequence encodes CASSYGGAFAIQYF.

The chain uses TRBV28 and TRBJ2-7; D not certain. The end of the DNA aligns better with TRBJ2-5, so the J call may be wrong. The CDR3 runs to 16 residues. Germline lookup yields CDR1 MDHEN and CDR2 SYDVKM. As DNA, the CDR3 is TGTGCCAGCAGTTTAGTGGCGGAAAGGGACCAAGAGACCCAGTACTTC. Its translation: CASSLVAERDQETQYF.

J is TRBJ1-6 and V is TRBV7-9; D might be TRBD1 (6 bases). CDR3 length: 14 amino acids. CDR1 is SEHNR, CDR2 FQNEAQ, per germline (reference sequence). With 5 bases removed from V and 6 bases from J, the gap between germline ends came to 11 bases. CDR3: CASSPGAGNSPLHF. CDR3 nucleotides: TGTGCCAGCAGCCCGGGGGCCGGTAATTCACCCCTCCACTTT.

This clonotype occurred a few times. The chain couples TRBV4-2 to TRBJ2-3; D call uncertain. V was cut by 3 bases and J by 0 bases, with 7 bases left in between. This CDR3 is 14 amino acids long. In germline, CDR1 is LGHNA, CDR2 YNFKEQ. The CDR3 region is CASSQSRSTDTQYF. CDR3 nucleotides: TGTGCCAGCAGCCAGTCACGGAGCACAGATACGCAGTATTTT.

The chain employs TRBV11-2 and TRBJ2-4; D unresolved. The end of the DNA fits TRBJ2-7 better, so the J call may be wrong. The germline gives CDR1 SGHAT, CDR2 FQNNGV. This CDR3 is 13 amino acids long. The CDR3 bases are TGTGCCAGCAGCTTAGCCTTTGCGTACGAGCAGTACTTC. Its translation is CASSLAFAYEQYF.

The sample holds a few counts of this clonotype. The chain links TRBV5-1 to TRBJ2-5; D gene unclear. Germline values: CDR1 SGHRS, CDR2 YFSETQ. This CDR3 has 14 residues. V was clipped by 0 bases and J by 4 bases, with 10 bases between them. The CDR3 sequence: CASSLAVGGETQYF. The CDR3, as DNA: TGCGCCAGCAGCTTGGCCGTTGGTGGAGAGACCCAGTACTTC. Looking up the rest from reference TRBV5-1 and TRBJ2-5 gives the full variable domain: KAGVTQTPRYLIKTRGQQVTLSCSPISGHRSVSWYQQTPGQGLQFLFEYFSETQRNKGNFPGRFSGRQFSNSRSEMNVSTLELGDSALYLCASSLAVGGETQYFGPGTRLLVL.

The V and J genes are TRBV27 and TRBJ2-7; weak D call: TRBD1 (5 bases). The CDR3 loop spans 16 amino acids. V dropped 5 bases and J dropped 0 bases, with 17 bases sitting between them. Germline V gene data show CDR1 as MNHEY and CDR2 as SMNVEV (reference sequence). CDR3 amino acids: CASSAGRDPASYEQYF. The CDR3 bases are TGTGCCAGCAGTGCCGGCAGGGATCCAGCCTCCTACGAGCAGTACTTC.

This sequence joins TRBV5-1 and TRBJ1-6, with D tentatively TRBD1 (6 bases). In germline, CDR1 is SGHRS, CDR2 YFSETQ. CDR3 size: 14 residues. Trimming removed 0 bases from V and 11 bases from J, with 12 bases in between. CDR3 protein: CASSLGQRGTPLHF. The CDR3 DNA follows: TGCGCCAGCAGCTTGGGGCAGAGGGGGACACCCCTCCACTTT.

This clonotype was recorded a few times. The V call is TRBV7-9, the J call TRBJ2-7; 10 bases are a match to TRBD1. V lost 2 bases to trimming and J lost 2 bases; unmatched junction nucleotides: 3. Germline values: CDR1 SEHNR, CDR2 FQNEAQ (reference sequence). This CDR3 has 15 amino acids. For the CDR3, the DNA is TGTGCCAGCAGCTTAAAGGGACAGGGGCCCTACGAGCAGTACTTC. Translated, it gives CASSLKGQGPYEQYF.

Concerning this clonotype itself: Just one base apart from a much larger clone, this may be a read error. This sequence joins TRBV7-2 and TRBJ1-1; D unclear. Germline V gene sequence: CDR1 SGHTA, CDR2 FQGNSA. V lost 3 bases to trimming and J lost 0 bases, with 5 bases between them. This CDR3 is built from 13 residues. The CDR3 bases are TGTACCAGCAGCTTTTATATGAACACTGAAGCTTTCTTT. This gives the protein CTSSFYMNTEAFF. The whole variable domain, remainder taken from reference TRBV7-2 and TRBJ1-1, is GAGVSQSPSNKVTEKGKDVELRCDPISGHTALYWYRQSLGQGLEFLIYFQGNSAPDKSGLPSDRFSAERTGGSVSTLTIQRTQQEDSAVYLCTSSFYMNTEAFFGQGTRLTVV.

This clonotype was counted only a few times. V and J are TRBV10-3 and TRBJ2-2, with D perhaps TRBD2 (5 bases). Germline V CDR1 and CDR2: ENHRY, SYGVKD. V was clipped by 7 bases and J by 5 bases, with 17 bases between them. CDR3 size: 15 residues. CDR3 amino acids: CAIKSQRADTGELFF. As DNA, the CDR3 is TGTGCCATCAAGTCTCAACGAGCGGATACCGGGGAGCTGTTTTTT.

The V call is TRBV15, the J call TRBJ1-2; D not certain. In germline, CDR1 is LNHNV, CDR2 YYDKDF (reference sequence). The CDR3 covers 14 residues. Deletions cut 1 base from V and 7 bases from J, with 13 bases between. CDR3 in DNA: TGTGCCACCAGCAGAGTTATGGAGGCCACTGGCTACACCTTC. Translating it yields CATSRVMEATGYTF.

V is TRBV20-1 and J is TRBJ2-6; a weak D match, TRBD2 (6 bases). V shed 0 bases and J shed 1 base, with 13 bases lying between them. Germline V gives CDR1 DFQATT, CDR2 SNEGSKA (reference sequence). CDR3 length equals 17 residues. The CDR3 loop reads CSARDGGRVSGANVLTF. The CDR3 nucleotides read TGCAGTGCTAGAGATGGGGGGAGAGTTTCTGGGGCCAACGTCCTGACTTTC.

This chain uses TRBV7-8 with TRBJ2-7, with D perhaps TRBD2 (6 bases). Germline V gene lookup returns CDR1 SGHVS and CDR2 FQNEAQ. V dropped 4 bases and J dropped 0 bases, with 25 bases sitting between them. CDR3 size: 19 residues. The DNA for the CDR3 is TGTGCCAGCAGCTCCCGTGTCGGAACGGGACTCCTGGCCTCCTACGAGCAGTACTTC. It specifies CASSSRVGTGLLASYEQYF.

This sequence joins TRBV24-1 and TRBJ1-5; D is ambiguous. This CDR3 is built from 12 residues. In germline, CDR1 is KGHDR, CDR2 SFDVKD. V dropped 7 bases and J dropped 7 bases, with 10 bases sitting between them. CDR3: CATRAVGQPQHF. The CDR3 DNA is TGTGCCACCAGGGCGGTAGGGCAGCCCCAGCATTTT.